This TCR beta chain was recovered during a study of OX40 agonist ivuxolimab in advanced cancers. Study background: Patients were about 83% male with ages roughly 23 to 79, mean roughly 64.

Profiling relied on immunoSEQ multiplex PCR, and the TCRdb table lists in-frame clones only, not all of them. This repertoire shows fewer than 50,000 clones, more than 75% found once; its top ten account for 35% to 40%. Germline loops: CDR1 KGHSH, CDR2 LQKENI. Trimming stripped 3 bases from V and 9 bases from J, with 12 bases between. The length of the CDR3 is 13 residues. The material was CD4+ or CD8+ T cells sorted from blood, obtained in a trial of the OX40 agonist ivuxolimab. The sequence was obtained from an adult with an advanced solid tumor such as melanoma, head and neck, liver or kidney cancer. The chain combines TRBV18 with TRBJ2-1; D gene ambiguous. Here the CDR3 reads CASSPEENSEQFF. Here the CDR3 DNA reads TGTGCCAGCTCACCGGAAGAGAATTCTGAGCAGTTCTTC.